The rows below give T cell receptor beta chains drawn from one sample of a study of blood T cell repertoires in COVID-19. The data were produced by immunoSEQ multiplex PCR, yet TCRdb's version contains in-frame clones alone and is incomplete. The table shows about 80,000 clones, with roughly 80% occurring only once. Sequencing was carried out using peripheral blood. The receptor set was obtained from a man at least 80 years old with acute or convalescent COVID-19. CDR3s include the opening cysteine and the closing phenylalanine or tryptophan. The order of the fields is V gene, J gene, clone size, CDR3 protein. The size of a clone is reported for some rows only, either as once, few or many, or as a class for expanded clones.

V: TRBV2; J: TRBJ2-3; size: -; CDR3: CASSGRVSLAVTDTQYF
V: TRBV12-3/TRBV12-4; J: TRBJ1-1; size: -; CDR3: CASSLEGAEAFF
V: TRBV30; J: TRBJ1-2; size: once; CDR3: CAWTTGTGRFGYTF
V: TRBV7-8; J: TRBJ1-4; size: -; CDR3: CASSPETGVSEKLFF
V: TRBV23-1; J: TRBJ1-1; size: -; CDR3: CASSQPKGVWTETEAFF
V: TRBV2; J: TRBJ1-5; size: few; CDR3: CASSSAGSSTQPQHF
V: TRBV2; J: TRBJ1-6; size: -; CDR3: CASNLRGAQYNSPLHF
V: TRBV7-8; J: TRBJ2-1; size: -; CDR3: CASSLAQGKQFF
V: TRBV7-6; J: TRBJ2-1; size: -; CDR3: CASSETGHRRRFF
V: TRBV11-2; J: TRBJ2-7; size: -; CDR3: CASSLGRLAGLQYF
V: TRBV7-2; J: TRBJ2-7; size: -; CDR3: CASTISGGNYEQYF
V: TRBV19; J: TRBJ1-2; size: -; CDR3: CASTSDRSNYGYTF
V: TRBV7-9; J: TRBJ1-5; size: -; CDR3: CASSLTSSNQPQHF
V: TRBV19; J: TRBJ1-5; size: few; CDR3: CASRVGQGGSQPQHF
V: TRBV4-2; J: TRBJ2-3; size: -; CDR3: CASSPGLAGGTDTQYF
V: TRBV2; J: TRBJ1-1; size: -; CDR3: CASSQSGRGAEAFF
V: TRBV6-5; J: TRBJ2-3; size: -; CDR3: CASSYDRTEPTDTQYF
V: TRBV10-3; J: TRBJ2-2; size: -; CDR3: CAIREARTNTGELFF
V: TRBV9; J: TRBJ2-5; size: -; CDR3: CASSVTGGGGETQYF
V: TRBV6-5; J: TRBJ2-2; size: -; CDR3: CASSPRGELFF
V: TRBV4-1; J: TRBJ1-2; size: -; CDR3: CASSQPTVPGGYTF
V: TRBV19; J: TRBJ2-7; size: -; CDR3: CASAGGQGSSYEQYF
V: TRBV5-1; J: TRBJ2-3; size: -; CDR3: CASSTGTSQTDTQYF
V: TRBV5-8; J: TRBJ1-5; size: -; CDR3: CASSPGSALNQPQHF
V: TRBV5-1; J: TRBJ2-7; size: -; CDR3: CASSPPRGNEQYF
V: TRBV27; J: TRBJ2-1; size: -; CDR3: CASSLQFSGGANSYNEQFF
V: TRBV7-2; J: TRBJ1-6; size: -; CDR3: CASSSQVGLSNSPLHF
V: TRBV20-1; J: TRBJ1-5; size: few; CDR3: CSASQGGRQPQHF
V: TRBV11-3; J: TRBJ2-3; size: -; CDR3: CASSLGGGEDTQYF
V: TRBV15; J: TRBJ2-5; size: -; CDR3: CATSRDGRGPLKETQYF
V: TRBV25-1; J: TRBJ2-3; size: -; CDR3: CASSRSGDTQYF
V: TRBV6-5; J: TRBJ1-2; size: -; CDR3: CASSLQGNYGYTF
V: TRBV4-1; J: TRBJ1-4; size: -; CDR3: CASSQPRQATNEKLFF
V: TRBV3-1/TRBV3-2; J: TRBJ1-1; size: -; CDR3: CASSQDLSAGDTEAFF
V: TRBV7-3; J: TRBJ1-1; size: -; CDR3: CASRLNRNTEAFF
V: TRBV4-1; J: TRBJ2-7; size: -; CDR3: CASSPRHGSTYEQYF
V: TRBV18; J: TRBJ1-1; size: -; CDR3: CASSPFIDRPNTEAFF
V: TRBV6-6; J: TRBJ2-7; size: -; CDR3: CASSYDRGRWYEQYF
V: TRBV5-1; J: TRBJ1-2; size: once; CDR3: CASSLVGDRGDYTF
V: TRBV12-3/TRBV12-4; J: TRBJ1-2; size: -; CDR3: CASSFQRAGTPLF
V: TRBV3-1/TRBV3-2; J: TRBJ1-6; size: -; CDR3: CASSQDLNRPLHF
V: TRBV7-7; J: TRBJ2-2; size: -; CDR3: CASSLSSGGYLDTGELFF
V: TRBV25-1; J: TRBJ2-7; size: -; CDR3: CASLYEQYF
V: TRBV21-1; J: TRBJ1-5; size: -; CDR3: CASSQQGGRQPQHF
V: TRBV18; J: TRBJ1-5; size: -; CDR3: CASSPSTGSSNQPQHF
V: TRBV11-2; J: TRBJ2-7; size: -; CDR3: CASSRDRGREQYF
V: TRBV11-2; J: TRBJ1-1; size: once; CDR3: CASSADRGQTEAFF
V: TRBV19; J: TRBJ1-2; size: -; CDR3: CASSSSNYGYTF
V: TRBV5-5; J: TRBJ2-7; size: -; CDR3: CASSPGIGGYEQYF
V: TRBV2; J: TRBJ2-1; size: -; CDR3: CASSGGTSTSNEQFF
V: TRBV28; J: TRBJ1-2; size: -; CDR3: CASSFATGGGYGYTF
V: TRBV30; J: TRBJ1-1; size: -; CDR3: CAWSPGHLNTEAFF
V: TRBV19; J: TRBJ1-2; size: -; CDR3: CASTAKDRDAVYGYTF
V: TRBV7-7; J: TRBJ2-1; size: -; CDR3: CASSFSSGGFNEQFF
V: TRBV23-1; J: TRBJ1-5; size: -; CDR3: CASFGQGKQPQHF
V: TRBV24-1; J: TRBJ2-2; size: -; CDR3: CATSRQGDTGELFF